The present T cell receptor (beta chain) was sequenced within a study of blood T cell repertoires in COVID-19. Across the whole study: Acute and convalescent COVID-19 samples came from the United States, Italy and Spain. Sources were T cells, B-cell-depleted T cells, or PBMCs; the material itself was cDNA or gDNA.

Germline V gene data show CDR1 as SNHLY and CDR2 as FYNNEI. V trimming: 4 bases; J trimming: 4 bases; junction bases outside the gene matches: 12. This CDR3 is built from 17 residues. Authors' processing steps: Estimates of nucleated cell counts were drawn from the amplification of reference gene primers. Assay: immunoSEQ multiplex PCR; the TCRdb copy retains only in-frame clones and omits some. The V and J calls and clone size were taken over from that table, and D and trimming were inferred from the DNA. Here the sample spans about 230,000 clones, approximately 85% being singletons. Sequencing was performed on peripheral blood. This chain uses TRBV2 with TRBJ2-5; 10 nucleotides agree with TRBD1. The TCR originated in a middle-aged man with acute or convalescent COVID-19. The CDR3 DNA sequence: TGTGCCAGCAGTGCTCGACGCCGGGACAGGGGAGGAGAGACCCAGTACTTC. Translated, it gives CASSARRRDRGGETQYF.